This paragraph covers one T cell receptor beta chain sequence. No antigen is known for it. The data stem from a study of immune evolution from preneoplasia to lung adenocarcinoma. Turning to the study itself: HLA loss of heterozygosity: approximately 7.5% AIS, about 15% MIA, roughly 30% ADC, none AAH. Study-wide results and caveats: From normal lung to invasive adenocarcinoma, top clone frequencies appeared to decrease. Highest clonality occurred in KRAS-mutant, not EGFR-mutant or double wild-type, nodules. Later-stage lesions appeared to have more T cells, more diversity, less clonality.

The table came from immunoSEQ multiplex PCR; TCRdb's copy has only in-frame clones and leaves some out. The sample holds 25,000 or so clones, 74% seen once. The CDR3 is made up of 12 amino acids. V was pared by 9 bases and J by 0 bases, with 8 bases between. CDR1 and CDR2 (germline): SNHLY, FYNNEI. The chain uses TRBV2 and TRBJ1-1; D call uncertain. Sequencing used FFPE invasive lung adenocarcinoma tissue. The sequence was obtained from a person in their 60s with invasive lung adenocarcinoma. Some clones in this sample may be carry-over from other donors' samples. The CDR3 DNA is TGTGCCAGGACGATGATGAACACTGAAGCTTTCTTT. It specifies CARTMMNTEAFF. Looking up the rest from reference TRBV2 and TRBJ1-1 gives the full variable domain: EPEVTQTPSHQVTQMGQEVILRCVPISNHLYFYWYRQILGQKVEFLVSFYNNEISEKSEIFDDQFSVERPDGSNFTLKIRSTKLEDSAMYFCARTMMNTEAFFGQGTRLTVV.